This entry concerns a single T cell receptor beta chain. TCRB transcripts that were expressed got sequenced, as all of the isolated RNA had been reverse transcribed. The method was immunoSEQ multiplex PCR; TCRdb's version includes in-frame clones alone and lacks a portion of them. This sample yields about 260,000 clones, of which over 65% are seen a single time; roughly 0.048% belongs to the top ten. The data were obtained in a study of beta chain features in type 1 diabetes. Naive, central memory, regulatory and stem cell-like memory cells within the CD4+ compartment were sorted using CD45RO/CCR7/CD25/CD127/CD95/CD27. Sequencing input: naive CD4+ T cells from blood. The receptor was isolated from a young man in good health.

The CDR3 here is CAWGTGTSANEQFF. CDR3 bases: TGTGCCTGGGGGACCGGGACTAGCGCCAATGAGCAGTTCTTC. V is TRBV30 and J is TRBJ2-1; 10 bases match TRBD2. The CDR3 covers 14 residues. The ends lost 5 bases at V and 6 bases at J; junction bases unmatched: 7. The V gene's germline CDR1 is GTSNPN and CDR2 SVGIG (reference sequence).